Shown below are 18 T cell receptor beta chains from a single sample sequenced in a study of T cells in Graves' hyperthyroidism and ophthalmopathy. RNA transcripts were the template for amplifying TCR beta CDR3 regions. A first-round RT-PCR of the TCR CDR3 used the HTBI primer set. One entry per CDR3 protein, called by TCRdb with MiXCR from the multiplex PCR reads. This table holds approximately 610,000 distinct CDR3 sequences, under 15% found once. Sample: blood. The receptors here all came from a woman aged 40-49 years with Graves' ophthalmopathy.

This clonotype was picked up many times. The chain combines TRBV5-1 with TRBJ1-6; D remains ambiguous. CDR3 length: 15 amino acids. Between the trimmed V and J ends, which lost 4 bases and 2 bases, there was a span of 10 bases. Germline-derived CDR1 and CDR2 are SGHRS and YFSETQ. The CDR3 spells CASSLSGAYNSPLHF. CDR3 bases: TGCGCCAGCAGCCTTAGCGGGGCCTATAATTCACCCCTCCACTTT.

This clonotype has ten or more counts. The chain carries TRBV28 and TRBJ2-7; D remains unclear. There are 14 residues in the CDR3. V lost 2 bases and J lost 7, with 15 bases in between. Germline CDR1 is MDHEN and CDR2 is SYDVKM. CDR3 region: CASSLLEGIGEQYF. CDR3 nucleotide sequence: TGTGCCAGCAGTTTACTGGAAGGGATAGGGGAGCAGTACTTC.

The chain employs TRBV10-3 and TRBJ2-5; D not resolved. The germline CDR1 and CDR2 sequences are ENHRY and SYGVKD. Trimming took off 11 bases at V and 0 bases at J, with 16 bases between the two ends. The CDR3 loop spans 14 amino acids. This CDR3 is CASGVWSNQETQYF. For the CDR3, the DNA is TGTGCCTCAGGCGTATGGAGTAACCAAGAGACCCAGTACTTC.

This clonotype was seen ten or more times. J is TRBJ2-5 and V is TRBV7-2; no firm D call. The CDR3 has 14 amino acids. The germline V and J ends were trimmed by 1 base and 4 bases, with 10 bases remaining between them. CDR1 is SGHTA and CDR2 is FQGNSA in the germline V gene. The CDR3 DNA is TGTGCCAGCAGCTTAGTTTGGAGTGTAGAGACCCAGTACTTC. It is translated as CASSLVWSVETQYF. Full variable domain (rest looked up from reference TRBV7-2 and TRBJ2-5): GAGVSQSPSNKVTEKGKDVELRCDPISGHTALYWYRQSLGQGLEFLIYFQGNSAPDKSGLPSDRFSAERTGGSVSTLTIQRTQQEDSAVYLCASSLVWSVETQYFGPGTRLLVL.

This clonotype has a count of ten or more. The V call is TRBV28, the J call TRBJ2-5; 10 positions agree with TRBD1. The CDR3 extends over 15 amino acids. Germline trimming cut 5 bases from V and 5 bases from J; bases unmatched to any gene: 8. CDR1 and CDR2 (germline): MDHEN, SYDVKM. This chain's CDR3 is CASSKIGQGDETQYF. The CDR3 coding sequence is TGTGCCAGCAGTAAAATAGGACAGGGGGATGAGACCCAGTACTTC.

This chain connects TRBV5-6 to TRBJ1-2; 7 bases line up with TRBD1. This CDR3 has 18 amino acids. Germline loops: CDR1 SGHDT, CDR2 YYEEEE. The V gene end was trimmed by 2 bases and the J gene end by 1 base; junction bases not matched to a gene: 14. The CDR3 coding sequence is TGTGCCAGCAGCTTTCTGGGATATGGACAGGTCGTTAACTATGGCTACACCTTC. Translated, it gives CASSFLGYGQVVNYGYTF.

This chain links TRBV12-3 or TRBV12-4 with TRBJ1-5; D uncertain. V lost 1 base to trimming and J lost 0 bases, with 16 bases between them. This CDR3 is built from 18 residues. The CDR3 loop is CASSLEAQVSYSNQPQHF. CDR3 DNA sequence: TGTGCCAGCAGTTTAGAGGCGCAGGTGTCATATAGCAATCAGCCCCAGCATTTT.

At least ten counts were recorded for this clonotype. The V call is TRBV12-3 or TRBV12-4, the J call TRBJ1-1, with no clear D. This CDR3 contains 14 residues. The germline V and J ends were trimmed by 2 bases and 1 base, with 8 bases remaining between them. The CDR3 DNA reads TGTGCCAGCAGTTTACGGTTGGGGAACACTGAAGCTTTCTTT. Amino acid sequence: CASSLRLGNTEAFF.

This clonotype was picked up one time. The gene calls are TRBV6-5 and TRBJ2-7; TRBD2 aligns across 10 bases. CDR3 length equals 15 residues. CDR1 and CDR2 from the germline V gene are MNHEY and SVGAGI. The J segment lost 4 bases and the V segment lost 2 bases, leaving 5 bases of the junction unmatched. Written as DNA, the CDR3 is TGTGCCAGCAGTTACGCGGGACTAGCGCAATACGAGCAGTACTTC. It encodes CASSYAGLAQYEQYF.

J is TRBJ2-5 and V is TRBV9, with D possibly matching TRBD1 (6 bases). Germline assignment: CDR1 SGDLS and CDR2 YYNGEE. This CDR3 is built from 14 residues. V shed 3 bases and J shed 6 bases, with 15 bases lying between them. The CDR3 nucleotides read TGTGCCAGCAGCGGGGGGTCAGGGGCCCAGACCCAGTACTTC. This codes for CASSGGSGAQTQYF.

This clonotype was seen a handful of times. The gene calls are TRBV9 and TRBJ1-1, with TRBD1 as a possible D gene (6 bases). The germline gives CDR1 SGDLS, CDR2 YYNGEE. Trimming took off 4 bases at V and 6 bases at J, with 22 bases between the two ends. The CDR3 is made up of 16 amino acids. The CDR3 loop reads CASSPPRTELGPEAFF. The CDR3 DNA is TGTGCCAGCAGCCCCCCCCGGACAGAGCTGGGCCCTGAAGCTTTCTTT. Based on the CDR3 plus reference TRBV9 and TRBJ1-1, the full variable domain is DSGVTQTPKHLITATGQRVTLRCSPRSGDLSVYWYQQSLDQGLQFLIQYYNGEERAKGNILERFSAQQFPDLHSELNLSSLELGDSALYFCASSPPRTELGPEAFFGQGTRLTVV.

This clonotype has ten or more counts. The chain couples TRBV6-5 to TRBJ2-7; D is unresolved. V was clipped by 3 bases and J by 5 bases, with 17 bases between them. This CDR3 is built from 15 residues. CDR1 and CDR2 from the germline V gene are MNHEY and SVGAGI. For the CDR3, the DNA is TGTGCCAGCAGTTATCGTGGGGTCGGTGGCGACGAGCAGTACTTC. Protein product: CASSYRGVGGDEQYF.

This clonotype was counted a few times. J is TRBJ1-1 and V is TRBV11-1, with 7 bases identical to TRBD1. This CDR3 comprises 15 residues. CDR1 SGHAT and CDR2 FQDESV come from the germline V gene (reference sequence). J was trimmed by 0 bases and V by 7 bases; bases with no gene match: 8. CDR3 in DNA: TGTGCCAGCACCCTAATGGGACAGATGAACACTGAAGCTTTCTTT. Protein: CASTLMGQMNTEAFF. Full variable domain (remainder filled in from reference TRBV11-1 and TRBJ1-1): EAEVAQSPRYKITEKSQAVAFWCDPISGHATLYWYRQILGQGPELLVQFQDESVVDDSQLPKDRFSAERLKGVDSTLKIQPAELGDSAMYLCASTLMGQMNTEAFFGQGTRLTVV.

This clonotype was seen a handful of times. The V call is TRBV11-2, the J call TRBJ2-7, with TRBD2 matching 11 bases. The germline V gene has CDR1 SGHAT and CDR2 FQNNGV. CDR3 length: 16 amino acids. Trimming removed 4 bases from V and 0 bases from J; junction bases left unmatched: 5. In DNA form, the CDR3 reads TGTGCCAGCAGCTCAGGGACTAGCGGAGCCTCCTACGAGCAGTACTTC. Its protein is CASSSGTSGASYEQYF.

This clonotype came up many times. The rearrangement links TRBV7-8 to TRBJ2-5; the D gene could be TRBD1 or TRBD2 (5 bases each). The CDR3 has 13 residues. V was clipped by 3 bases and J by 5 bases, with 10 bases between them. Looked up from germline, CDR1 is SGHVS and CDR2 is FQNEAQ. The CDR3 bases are TGTGCCAGCAGCTTCACCAGGGAGGAGACCCAGTACTTC. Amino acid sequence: CASSFTREETQYF.

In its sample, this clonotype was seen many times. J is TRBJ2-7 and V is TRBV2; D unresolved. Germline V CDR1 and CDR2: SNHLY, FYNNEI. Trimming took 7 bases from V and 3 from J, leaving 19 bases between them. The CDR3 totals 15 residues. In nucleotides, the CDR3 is TGTGCCAGCATTACACAAGGGAATTTGGGCTACGAGCAGTACTTC. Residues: CASITQGNLGYEQYF. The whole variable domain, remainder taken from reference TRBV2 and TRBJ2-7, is EPEVTQTPSHQVTQMGQEVILRCVPISNHLYFYWYRQILGQKVEFLVSFYNNEISEKSEIFDDQFSVERPDGSNFTLKIRSTKLEDSAMYFCASITQGNLGYEQYFGPGTRLTVT.

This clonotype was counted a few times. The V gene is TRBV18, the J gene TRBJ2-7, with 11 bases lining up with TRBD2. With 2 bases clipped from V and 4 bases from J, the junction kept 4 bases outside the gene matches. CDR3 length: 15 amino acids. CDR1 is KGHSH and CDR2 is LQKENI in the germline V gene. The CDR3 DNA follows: TGTGCCAGCTCACCATCGACTAGCGGGAAATACGAGCAGTACTTC. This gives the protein CASSPSTSGKYEQYF.

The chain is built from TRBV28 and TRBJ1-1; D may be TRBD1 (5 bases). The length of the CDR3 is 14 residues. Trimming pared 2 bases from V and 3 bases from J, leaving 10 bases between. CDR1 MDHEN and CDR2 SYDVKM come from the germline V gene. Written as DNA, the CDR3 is TGTGCCAGCAGTTTAATGGTAGGGGACACTGAAGCTTTCTTT. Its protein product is CASSLMVGDTEAFF.